This paragraph covers one T cell receptor beta chain sequence. PCR employed 60 Vbeta and 13 Jbeta primers. The table came from immunoSEQ multiplex PCR; TCRdb's copy has only in-frame clones and leaves some out. The sample lists about 110,000 clones; over 65% were seen once. The data were taken from a study of cytomegalovirus exposure and HLA in healthy donors. CDR3 size: 14 residues. Germline trimming cut 3 bases from V and 6 bases from J; bases unmatched to any gene: 4. Germline CDR1 and CDR2: LNHDA and SQIVND (reference sequence). What was sequenced was PBMCs. The receptor was isolated from a man in his forties in good health and CMV-seropositive. The chain employs TRBV19 and TRBJ1-5; 8 nucleotides line up with TRBD1. CDR3 protein: CASSISGGTQPQHF. The DNA for the CDR3 is TGTGCCAGTAGTATTTCAGGGGGCACTCAGCCCCAGCATTTT.